The 22 T cell receptor beta chains given below trace back to one sample, sequenced in a study of technical replicates of blood from a few donors. Clones were sequenced by immunoSEQ multiplex PCR, and TCRdb holds only the in-frame ones, with some missing. Among tens of thousands of clones, 93% were seen once, and the ten largest hold less than 0.4%. The source material was T cells isolated from PBMCs. These receptor sequences come from a human donor in good health.

The CDR3 nucleotides are TGTGCCTGGAGTGGGTCGGACAGGGGCTTATATTCGATTTATGAAAAACTGTTTTTT. Protein product: CAWSGSDRGLYSIYEKLFF. The chain uses TRBV30 and TRBJ1-4, with 9 positions matching TRBD1. With V trimmed by 1 base and J by 6 bases, 18 bases remained unmatched. Per the germline V gene, CDR1 is GTSNPN and CDR2 is SVGIG (reference sequence). The CDR3 has 19 amino acids.

The rearrangement uses TRBV27 and TRBJ1-5, with D perhaps matching TRBD1 (6 bases). The CDR3 totals 15 residues. The germline V and J ends were trimmed by 0 bases and 7 bases, with 13 bases remaining between them. Germline loops: CDR1 MNHEY, CDR2 SMNVEV (reference sequence). CDR3 amino acids: CASSLSGGQRQPQHF. In DNA form, the CDR3 reads TGTGCCAGCAGTTTATCCGGGGGGCAGAGACAGCCCCAGCATTTT.

This clone showed up just once. The CDR3 loop reads CASRPDPETEAFF. CDR3 nucleotide sequence: TGTGCCAGCCGCCCCGACCCGGAGACTGAAGCTTTCTTT. The gene calls are TRBV28 and TRBJ1-1; D is unresolved. Deletions cut 8 bases from V and 5 bases from J, with 15 bases between. CDR1 MDHEN and CDR2 SYDVKM come from the germline V gene. This CDR3 contains 13 residues.

The chain uses TRBV15 and TRBJ1-4; a possible D gene is TRBD1 (6 bases). The CDR3 is 15 amino acids. V lost 4 bases and J 2 bases, leaving 11 bases between the germline ends. Germline V CDR1 and CDR2: LNHNV, YYDKDF (reference sequence). CDR3 DNA sequence: TGTGCCACCAGCAACAGGGTTTCCACTAATGAAAAACTGTTTTTT. Translating gives CATSNRVSTNEKLFF.

This chain joins TRBV30 and TRBJ2-2, with D possibly TRBD1 on 5 matching bases. The germline V and J ends were trimmed by 3 bases and 1 base, with 9 bases remaining between them. Germline CDR1 reads GTSNPN; CDR2 reads SVGIG (reference sequence). The CDR3 extends over 14 amino acids. DNA for the CDR3: TGTGCCTGGAGCACCCAGGGGAACACCGGGGAGCTGTTTTTT. Amino acid sequence: CAWSTQGNTGELFF. Using reference TRBV30 and TRBJ2-2 for the parts outside the CDR3, the full variable domain is SQTIHQWPATLVQPVGSPLSLECTVEGTSNPNLYWYRQAAGRGLQLLFYSVGIGQISSEVPQNLSASRPQDRQFILSSKKLLLSDSGFYLCAWSTQGNTGELFFGEGSRLTVL.

This chain uses TRBV19 with TRBJ2-3; 7 bases fit TRBD1. V shed 2 bases and J 2 bases; nucleotides not matched to a gene: 4. The CDR3 loop spans 15 amino acids. The germline CDR1 and CDR2 sequences are LNHDA and SQIVND (reference sequence). For the CDR3, the DNA is TGTGCCAGTAGTATAAGACAGGGTGACACAGATACGCAGTATTTT. Its translation is CASSIRQGDTDTQYF.

The CDR3 region has the DNA TGTGCCAGCAGTGAAGGGGGCGAAACTGAAGCTTTCTTT. Translation: CASSEGGETEAFF. The rearrangement uses TRBV6-1 and TRBJ1-1, with D maybe TRBD1 (5 bases). Per the germline V gene, CDR1 is MNHNS and CDR2 is SASEGT. V dropped 1 base and J dropped 5 bases, with 8 bases sitting between them. There are 13 residues in the CDR3.

The chain has TRBV7-8 and TRBJ2-1; 8 nucleotides align to TRBD2. CDR1 is SGHVS, CDR2 FQNEAQ, per germline. The junction had 11 bases not matched to a gene; V was cut back by 5 bases and J by 5 bases. This CDR3 spans 16 amino acids. The CDR3 DNA reads TGTGCCAGCAGCGGAGCGGGAGAGGGAAGGAACAATGAGCAGTTCTTC. Translated, it gives CASSGAGEGRNNEQFF.

The chain uses TRBV27 and TRBJ1-5; TRBD1 is a possible D gene (5 bases). Trimming took off 6 bases at V and 7 bases at J, with 16 bases between the two ends. The CDR3 contains 14 residues. CDR1 is MNHEY, CDR2 SMNVEV, per germline (reference sequence). DNA of the CDR3: TGTGCCAGCAGGCAAGGGGTCTCGAGACAGCCCCAGCATTTT. It codes for CASRQGVSRQPQHF.

The rearrangement uses TRBV19 and TRBJ1-1, with 10 bases identical to TRBD1. The CDR3 length is 16 residues. The germline V gene encodes CDR1 LNHDA and CDR2 SQIVND (reference sequence). J was trimmed by 4 bases and V by 1 base; bases with no gene match: 6. The chain's CDR3 is CASSIGYDRGPTEAFF. The CDR3 nucleotides read TGTGCCAGTAGTATAGGGTATGACAGGGGGCCCACTGAAGCTTTCTTT.

The V and J genes are TRBV7-3 and TRBJ2-2; D might be TRBD1 (6 bases). Between the trimmed V and J ends, which lost 5 bases and 4 bases, there was a span of 11 bases. CDR3 length: 14 residues. Germline V gene data show CDR1 as SGHTA and CDR2 as FQGTGA. The CDR3 DNA follows: TGTGCCAGCAGCGGACAGACAGGCACCGGGGAGCTGTTTTTT. Amino acid sequence: CASSGQTGTGELFF. Based on the CDR3 plus reference TRBV7-3 and TRBJ2-2, the full variable domain is GAGVSQTPSNKVTEKGKYVELRCDPISGHTALYWYRQSLGQGPEFLIYFQGTGAADDSGLPNDRFFAVRPEGSVSTLKIQRTERGDSAVYLCASSGQTGTGELFFGEGSRLTVL.

The CDR3 region has the DNA TGTGCCAGCAGACTGCTAGCGGGAGGGGAGACCCAGTACTTC. Encoded protein: CASRLLAGGETQYF. J is TRBJ2-5 and V is TRBV7-2; TRBD2 matches 12 bases. Germline trimming cut 6 bases from V and 5 bases from J; bases unmatched to any gene: 4. Germline CDR1 SGHTA, CDR2 FQGNSA. The CDR3 has 14 amino acids.

The genes are TRBV27 and TRBJ1-1; TRBD1 matches at 8 bases. The germline V gene encodes CDR1 MNHEY and CDR2 SMNVEV (reference sequence). CDR3 length: 15 amino acids. The junction had 7 bases not matched to a gene; V was cut back by 4 bases and J by 3 bases. CDR3 coding DNA: TGTGCCAGCAGTTATACAGGGGGACAGTACACTGAAGCTTTCTTT. It encodes CASSYTGGQYTEAFF.

The V and J genes are TRBV2 and TRBJ1-3; D not certain. This CDR3 has 12 amino acids. In germline, CDR1 is SNHLY, CDR2 FYNNEI. Trimming shortened V by 8 bases and J by 0 bases, and 5 bases separated the two germline ends. The CDR3 sequence: CASGGSGNTIYF. DNA of the CDR3: TGTGCCAGCGGAGGCTCTGGAAACACCATATATTTT. Using reference TRBV2 and TRBJ1-3 for the parts outside the CDR3, the full variable domain is EPEVTQTPSHQVTQMGQEVILRCVPISNHLYFYWYRQILGQKVEFLVSFYNNEISEKSEIFDDQFSVERPDGSNFTLKIRSTKLEDSAMYFCASGGSGNTIYFGEGSWLTVV.

The J gene is TRBJ1-1, the V gene TRBV5-4; 8 bases match TRBD1. The CDR3 loop spans 15 amino acids. With V trimmed by 10 bases and J by 2 bases, 13 bases remained unmatched. From germline, CDR1 is SGHNT and CDR2 YYREEE (reference sequence). The CDR3 DNA follows: TGTGCCTACAAAGTGACAGGGGATCTTAACACTGAAGCTTTCTTT. It encodes CAYKVTGDLNTEAFF.

The CDR3 region is CASSSPGQRFYEQYF. The CDR3 nucleotides read TGTGCCAGCAGCTCTCCGGGACAAAGATTCTACGAGCAGTACTTC. V gene TRBV7-2 combines with J gene TRBJ2-7, with D perhaps matching TRBD1 (6 bases). The CDR3 has 15 amino acids. CDR1 SGHTA and CDR2 FQGNSA come from the germline V gene. V was cut by 4 bases and J by 3 bases, with 16 bases left in between.

J is TRBJ2-7 and V is TRBV30; unclear D gene. Germline V gives CDR1 GTSNPN, CDR2 SVGIG (reference sequence). Trimming removed 3 bases from V and 3 bases from J, with 15 bases in between. There are 14 residues in the CDR3. The CDR3 region is CAWSESPKNYEQYF. The CDR3 DNA follows: TGTGCCTGGAGCGAGTCCCCTAAAAACTACGAGCAGTACTTC.

V gene TRBV28 combines with J gene TRBJ1-2; 8 nucleotides align to TRBD1. Germline CDR1 and CDR2: MDHEN and SYDVKM. The ends lost 3 bases at V and 1 base at J; junction bases unmatched: 7. The CDR3 loop spans 16 amino acids. For the CDR3, the DNA is TGTGCCAGCAGTTTGTACCAGGGGGCCCATAACTATGGCTACACCTTC. Translated, it gives CASSLYQGAHNYGYTF.

The genes are TRBV11-1 and TRBJ2-4; tentatively, D is TRBD1 (6 bases). The ends were cut back, 8 bases at V and 3 bases at J, with 26 bases in the middle. CDR3 size: 18 residues. The germline V gene encodes CDR1 SGHAT and CDR2 FQDESV (reference sequence). The CDR3 loop is CASQQGNYREPVKNIQYF. DNA for the CDR3: TGTGCCAGCCAACAAGGAAACTACAGGGAGCCGGTCAAAAACATTCAGTACTTC.

The chain uses TRBV7-9 and TRBJ1-2; D ambiguous. The CDR3 runs 11 residues. V was shortened by 4 bases and J by 8 bases, with 8 bases between the two germline ends. From germline, CDR1 is SEHNR and CDR2 FQNEAQ (reference sequence). The chain's CDR3 is CASSSQWGYTF. The CDR3 coding sequence is TGTGCCAGCAGCTCCCAGTGGGGCTACACCTTC.

This sequence joins TRBV7-2 and TRBJ2-7; 9 positions agree with TRBD2. CDR3 size: 15 residues. Germline V lookup: CDR1 SGHTA, CDR2 FQGNSA. With V trimmed by 6 bases and J by 4 bases, 10 bases remained unmatched. The CDR3 sequence: CASRPALAGVYEQYF. The CDR3 coding sequence is TGTGCCAGCAGACCAGCCTTAGCGGGAGTTTACGAGCAGTACTTC.

V usage is TRBV9 and J usage is TRBJ2-1; D may be TRBD1 (6 bases). This CDR3 is 14 amino acids long. V gave up 4 bases and J gave up 1 base, with 9 bases separating them. Germline CDR1 is SGDLS and CDR2 is YYNGEE. The CDR3 DNA reads TGTGCCAGCAGCCCTACAGGGTCCTACAATGAGCAGTTCTTC. Residues: CASSPTGSYNEQFF.